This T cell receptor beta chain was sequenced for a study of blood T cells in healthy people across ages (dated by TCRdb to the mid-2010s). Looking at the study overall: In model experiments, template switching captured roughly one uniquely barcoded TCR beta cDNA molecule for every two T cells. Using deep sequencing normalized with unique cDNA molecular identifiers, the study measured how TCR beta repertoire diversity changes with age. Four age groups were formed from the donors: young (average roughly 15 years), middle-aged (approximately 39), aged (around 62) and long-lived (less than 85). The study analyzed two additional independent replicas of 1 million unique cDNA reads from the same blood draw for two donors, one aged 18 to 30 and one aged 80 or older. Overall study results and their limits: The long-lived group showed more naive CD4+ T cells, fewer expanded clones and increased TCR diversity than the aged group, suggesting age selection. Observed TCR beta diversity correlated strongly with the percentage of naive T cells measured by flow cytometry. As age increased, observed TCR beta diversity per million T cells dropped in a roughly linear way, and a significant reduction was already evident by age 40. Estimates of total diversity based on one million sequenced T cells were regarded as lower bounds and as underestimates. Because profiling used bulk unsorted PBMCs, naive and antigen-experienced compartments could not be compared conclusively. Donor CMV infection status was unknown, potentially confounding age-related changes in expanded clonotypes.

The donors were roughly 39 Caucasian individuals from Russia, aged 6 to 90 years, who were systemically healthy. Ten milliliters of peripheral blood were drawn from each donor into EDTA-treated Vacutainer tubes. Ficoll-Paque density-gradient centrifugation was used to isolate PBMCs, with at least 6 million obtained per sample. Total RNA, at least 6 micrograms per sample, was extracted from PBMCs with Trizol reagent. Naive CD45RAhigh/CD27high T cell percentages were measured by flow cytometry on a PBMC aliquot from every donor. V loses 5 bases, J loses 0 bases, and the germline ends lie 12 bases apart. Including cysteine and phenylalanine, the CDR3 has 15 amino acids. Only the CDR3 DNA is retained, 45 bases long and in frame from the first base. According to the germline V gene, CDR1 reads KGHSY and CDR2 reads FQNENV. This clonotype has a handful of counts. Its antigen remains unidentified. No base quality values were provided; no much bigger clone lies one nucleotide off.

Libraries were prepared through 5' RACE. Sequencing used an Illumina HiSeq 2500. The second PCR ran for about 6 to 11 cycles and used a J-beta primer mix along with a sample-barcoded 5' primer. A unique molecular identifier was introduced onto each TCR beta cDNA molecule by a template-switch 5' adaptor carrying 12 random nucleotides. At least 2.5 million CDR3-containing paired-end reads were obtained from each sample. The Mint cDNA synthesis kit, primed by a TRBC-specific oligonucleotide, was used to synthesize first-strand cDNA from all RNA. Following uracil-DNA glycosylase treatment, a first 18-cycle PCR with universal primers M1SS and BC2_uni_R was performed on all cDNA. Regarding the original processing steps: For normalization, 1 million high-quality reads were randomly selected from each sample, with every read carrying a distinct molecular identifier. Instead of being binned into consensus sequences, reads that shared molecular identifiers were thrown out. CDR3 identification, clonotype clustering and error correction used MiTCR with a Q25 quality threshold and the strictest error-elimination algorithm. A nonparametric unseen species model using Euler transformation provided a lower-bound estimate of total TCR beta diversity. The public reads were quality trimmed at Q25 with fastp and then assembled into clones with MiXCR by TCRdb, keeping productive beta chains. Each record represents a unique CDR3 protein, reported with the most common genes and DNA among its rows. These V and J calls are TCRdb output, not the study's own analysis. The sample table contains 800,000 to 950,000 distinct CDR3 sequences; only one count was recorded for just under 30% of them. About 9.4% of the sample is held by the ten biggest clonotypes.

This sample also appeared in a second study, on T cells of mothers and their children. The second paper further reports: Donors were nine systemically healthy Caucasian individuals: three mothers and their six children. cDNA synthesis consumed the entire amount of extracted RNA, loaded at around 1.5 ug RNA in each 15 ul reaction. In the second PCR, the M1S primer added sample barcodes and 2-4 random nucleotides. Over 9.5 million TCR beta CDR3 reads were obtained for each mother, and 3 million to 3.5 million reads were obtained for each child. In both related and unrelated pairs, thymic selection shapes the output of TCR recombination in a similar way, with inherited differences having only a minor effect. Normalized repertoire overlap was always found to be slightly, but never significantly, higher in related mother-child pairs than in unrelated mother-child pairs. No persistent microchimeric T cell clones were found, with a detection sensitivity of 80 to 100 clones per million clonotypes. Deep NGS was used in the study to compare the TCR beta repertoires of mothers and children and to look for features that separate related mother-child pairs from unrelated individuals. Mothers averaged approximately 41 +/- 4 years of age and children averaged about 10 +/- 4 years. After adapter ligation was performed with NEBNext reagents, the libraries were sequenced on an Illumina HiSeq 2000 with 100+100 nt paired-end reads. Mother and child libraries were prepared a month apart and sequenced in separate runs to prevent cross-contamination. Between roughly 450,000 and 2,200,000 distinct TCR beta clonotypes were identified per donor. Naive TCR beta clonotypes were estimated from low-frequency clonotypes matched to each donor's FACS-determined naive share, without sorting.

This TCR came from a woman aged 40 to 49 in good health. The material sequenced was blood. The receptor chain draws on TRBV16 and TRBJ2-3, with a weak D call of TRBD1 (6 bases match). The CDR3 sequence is CASSDQQGSTDTQYF. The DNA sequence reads TGTGCCAGCAGCGATCAACAGGGAAGCACAGATACGCAGTATTTT.